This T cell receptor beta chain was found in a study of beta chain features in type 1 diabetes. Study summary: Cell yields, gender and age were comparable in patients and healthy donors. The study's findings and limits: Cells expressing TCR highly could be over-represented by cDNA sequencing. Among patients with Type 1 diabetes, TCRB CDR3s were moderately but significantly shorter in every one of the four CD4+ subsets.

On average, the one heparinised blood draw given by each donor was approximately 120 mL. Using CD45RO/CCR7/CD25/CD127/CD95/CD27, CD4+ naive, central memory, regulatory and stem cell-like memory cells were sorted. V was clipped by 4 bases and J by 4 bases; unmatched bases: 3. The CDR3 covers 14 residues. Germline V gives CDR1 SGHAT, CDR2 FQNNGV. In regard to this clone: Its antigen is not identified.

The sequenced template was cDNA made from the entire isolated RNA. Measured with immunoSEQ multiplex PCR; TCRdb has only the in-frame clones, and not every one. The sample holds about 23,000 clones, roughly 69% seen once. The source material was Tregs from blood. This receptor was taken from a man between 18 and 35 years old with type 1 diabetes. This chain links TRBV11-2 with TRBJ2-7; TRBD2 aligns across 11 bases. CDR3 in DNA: TGTGCCAGCAGCTCAACTAGCGGGAGTTACGAGCAGTACTTC. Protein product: CASSSTSGSYEQYF.